The 28 T cell receptor beta chains below all came from one sample that was sequenced in a study of blood T cell repertoires in COVID-19. Here immunoSEQ multiplex PCR was the method, and the copy in TCRdb shows in-frame clones only, minus some. The table includes over 150,000 clones, more than 75% detected once. Source material: PBMCs or T cells enriched from blood (not recorded which). All receptors come from a woman in her fifties or sixties who had recovered from COVID-19.

The J gene is TRBJ1-1, the V gene TRBV5-1; TRBD1 agrees at 10 bases. CDR1 SGHRS and CDR2 YFSETQ come from the germline V gene. CDR3 length: 14 amino acids. The J segment lost 4 bases and the V segment lost 0 bases, leaving 0 bases of the junction unmatched. The CDR3 spells CASSLGTGGTEAFF. DNA of the CDR3: TGCGCCAGCAGCTTGGGGACAGGGGGCACTGAAGCTTTCTTT.

This sequence joins TRBV19 and TRBJ2-7, with TRBD2 matching 12 bases. This CDR3 has 16 residues. With V trimmed by 5 bases and J by 9 bases, 14 bases remained unmatched. CDR1 is LNHDA and CDR2 is SQIVND in the germline V gene (reference sequence). Here the CDR3 DNA reads TGTGCCAGTAGTTTCTCGACTAGCGGGAGAGGTCTACGGCAGTACTTC. Protein: CASSFSTSGRGLRQYF.

This clone was detected once. The gene calls are TRBV7-2 and TRBJ2-7; 10 bases align to TRBD1. After removal of 4 bases from V and 0 bases from J, the junction contained 6 bases not matched to a gene. CDR3 length equals 16 residues. Germline CDR1 is SGHTA and CDR2 is FQGNSA. In DNA form, the CDR3 reads TGTGCCAGCAGCTATGACCGGGACAGGGGCTCCTACGAGCAGTACTTC. As protein: CASSYDRDRGSYEQYF.

J is TRBJ2-7 and V is TRBV28, with 13 nucleotides matching TRBD2. With 5 bases clipped from V and 4 bases from J, the junction kept 5 bases outside the gene matches. This CDR3 contains 15 residues. CDR1 is MDHEN and CDR2 is SYDVKM in the germline V gene. In nucleotides, the CDR3 is TGTGCCAGCAGTCTCCGGACTAGCGGGAGTTACGAGCAGTACTTC. Encoded protein: CASSLRTSGSYEQYF.

CDR3 coding DNA: TGTGCCAGTAATGGACTAGCGGGAGGGGAAGGGGAGCTGTTTTTT. It is translated as CASNGLAGGEGELFF. V gene TRBV19 combines with J gene TRBJ2-2; the match to TRBD2 covers 15 bases. Unmatched junction bases numbered 5, after V lost 7 bases and J lost 8 bases. CDR1 is LNHDA and CDR2 is SQIVND in the germline V gene (reference sequence). The CDR3 runs to 15 residues.

The rearrangement links TRBV7-2 to TRBJ1-5, with unresolved D. The CDR3 runs 14 residues. Germline V lookup: CDR1 SGHTA, CDR2 FQGNSA. V was cut by 1 base and J by 4 bases, with 8 bases left in between. The CDR3 reads CASSLGRENQPQHF. CDR3 bases: TGTGCCAGCAGCTTAGGGAGAGAGAATCAGCCCCAGCATTTT.

The rearrangement uses TRBV5-4 and TRBJ2-7, with D perhaps TRBD2 (6 bases). This CDR3 contains 16 residues. V was trimmed by 1 base and J by 3 bases, leaving 17 bases between them. Germline V lookup: CDR1 SGHNT, CDR2 YYREEE (reference sequence). The CDR3 nucleotides are TGTGCCAGCAGCTTGTCCGGGGACTCTGCCTTCTACGAGCAGTACTTC. Translating gives CASSLSGDSAFYEQYF.

The chain links TRBV12-2 to TRBJ1-2; TRBD1 is the table's D call, not checked against the DNA. TRBV12-2 is a documented pseudogene. This CDR3 is built from 15 residues. CDR3 residues: CASRPRTGGGYGYTF. The CDR3 nucleotides are TGTGCAAGTCGCCCCCGGACAGGGGGGGGCTATGGCTACACCTTC.

CDR3 sequence (DNA): TGTGCCTGGAGTGGGGGGCTTGGTGGCTACACCTTC. It codes for CAWSGGLGGYTF. This chain connects TRBV30 to TRBJ1-2; tentatively, D is TRBD1 (6 bases). Germline V lookup: CDR1 GTSNPN, CDR2 SVGIG (reference sequence). The CDR3 totals 12 residues. V lost 1 base to trimming and J lost 7 bases, with 10 bases between them.

The chain combines TRBV4-2 with TRBJ2-7, with D unclear. CDR1 is LGHNA and CDR2 is YNFKEQ in the germline V gene. The CDR3 is made up of 14 amino acids. The V end lost 4 bases, the J end lost 4 bases, and 14 bases lay between the germline ends. CDR3 sequence reads: CASSPEAVQYEQYF. The CDR3 DNA reads as TGTGCCAGCAGCCCCGAGGCCGTCCAATACGAGCAGTACTTC.

This clone showed up just once. This sequence joins TRBV12-3 or TRBV12-4 and TRBJ1-3; no reliable D call. Trimming left V 3 bases short and J 0 bases short, with 3 bases between. The CDR3 runs 13 residues. DNA for the CDR3: TGTGCCAGCAGTTTCTTCTCTGGAAACACCATATATTTT. It specifies CASSFFSGNTIYF.

J is TRBJ2-7 and V is TRBV28, with 9 bases aligning to TRBD2. V lost 4 bases and J lost 1; bases outside the gene matches: 5. Germline CDR1 is MDHEN and CDR2 is SYDVKM. The CDR3 has 15 amino acids. Here the CDR3 reads CASSSVAGVSYEQYF. The DNA for the CDR3 is TGTGCCAGCAGTTCCGTAGCGGGAGTGTCCTACGAGCAGTACTTC.

The V call is TRBV4-1, the J call TRBJ2-1; tentative D call: TRBD1 (5 bases). This CDR3 spans 18 amino acids. The germline V gene has CDR1 MGHRA and CDR2 YSYEKL. V lost 0 bases and J lost 0, with 15 bases in between. For the CDR3, the DNA is TGCGCCAGCAGCCAAGATGCAGGGCCTCTTAGCTCCTACAATGAGCAGTTCTTC. Its translation is CASSQDAGPLSSYNEQFF.

The chain employs TRBV11-2 and TRBJ1-1; 7 positions match TRBD1. This CDR3 spans 14 amino acids. The ends lost 4 bases at V and 10 bases at J; junction bases unmatched: 12. CDR1 is SGHAT, CDR2 FQNNGV, per germline. The CDR3 DNA reads TGTGCCAGCAGCTCGACAGGGAACGGGTGGGGAGCTTTCTTT. Its protein is CASSSTGNGWGAFF. Variable domain in full (rest from reference TRBV11-2 and TRBJ1-1): EAGVAQSPRYKIIEKRQSVAFWCNPISGHATLYWYQQILGQGPKLLIQFQNNGVVDDSQLPKDRFSAERLKGVDSTLKIQPAKLEDSAVYLCASSSTGNGWGAFFGQGTRLTVV.

This clone occurred once. The gene calls are TRBV28 and TRBJ2-5, with 7 bases aligning to TRBD1. Germline V gene sequence: CDR1 MDHEN, CDR2 SYDVKM. V was clipped by 6 bases and J by 5 bases; unmatched bases: 6. This CDR3 is built from 13 residues. The CDR3 loop is CASSQTGFETQYF. The DNA for the CDR3 is TGTGCCAGCAGCCAGACAGGGTTCGAGACCCAGTACTTC.

The table lists this clone with a count of one. The rearrangement uses TRBV7-8 and TRBJ2-2; 7 bases fit TRBD2. The length of the CDR3 is 15 residues. Germline values: CDR1 SGHVS, CDR2 FQNEAQ. Unmatched junction bases numbered 3, after V lost 0 bases and J lost 5 bases. CDR3 sequence reads: CASSLASAGTGELFF. DNA of the CDR3: TGTGCCAGCAGCTTAGCATCAGCGGGAACCGGGGAGCTGTTTTTT.

The chain carries TRBV7-2 and TRBJ2-1; 10 nucleotides match TRBD2. Germline V gene sequence: CDR1 SGHTA, CDR2 FQGNSA. V lost 3 bases and J lost 7; bases outside the gene matches: 6. The length of the CDR3 is 15 residues. The CDR3 reads CASSFPGTSENEQFF. The DNA for the CDR3 is TGTGCCAGCAGCTTTCCCGGGACTAGCGAGAATGAGCAGTTCTTC.

This sequence joins TRBV3-1 (or the pseudogene TRBV3-2) and TRBJ2-2, with D uncertain. V lost 0 bases and J lost 3, with 11 bases in between. There are 16 residues in the CDR3. Germline CDR1 and CDR2: LGHDT and YNNKEL (reference sequence). CDR3 sequence reads: CASSQDTRLHTGELFF. The CDR3 bases are TGTGCCAGCAGCCAAGATACGAGACTCCACACCGGGGAGCTGTTTTTT.

The chain links TRBV2 to TRBJ2-3; 7 bases fit TRBD1. The CDR3 has 14 residues. The junction had 6 bases not matched to a gene; V was cut back by 5 bases and J by 4 bases. Germline V CDR1 and CDR2: SNHLY, FYNNEI. This CDR3 is CASSSRTGPDTQYF. CDR3 sequence (DNA): TGTGCCAGCAGTTCTCGGACAGGACCAGATACGCAGTATTTT.

This chain joins TRBV11-2 and TRBJ1-1; D is possibly TRBD1 (6 bases). V lost 2 bases to trimming and J lost 5 bases, with 9 bases between them. CDR3 length equals 13 residues. The germline gives CDR1 SGHAT, CDR2 FQNNGV. The CDR3 nucleotides read TGTGCCAGCAGCTTAAACAGGGAGACTGAAGCTTTCTTT. This translates into CASSLNRETEAFF.

CDR3 sequence reads: CASRATDRVNEKLFF. The CDR3 DNA sequence: TGTGCCAGCCGCGCGACCGACAGGGTAAATGAAAAACTGTTTTTT. The chain couples TRBV19 to TRBJ1-4; 7 bases map to TRBD1. With 9 bases clipped from V and 5 bases from J, the junction kept 12 bases outside the gene matches. From germline, CDR1 is LNHDA and CDR2 SQIVND (reference sequence). The CDR3 contains 15 residues. The entire variable domain, with the rest obtained from reference TRBV19 and TRBJ1-4, is as follows: DGGITQSPKYLFRKEGQNVTLSCEQNLNHDAMYWYRQDPGQGLRLIYYSQIVNDFQKGDIAEGYSVSREKKESFPLTVTSAQKNPTAFYLCASRATDRVNEKLFFGSGTQLSVL.

V usage is TRBV19 and J usage is TRBJ1-5; 9 bases map to TRBD1. The trim removed 4 bases at V and 1 base at J, leaving 5 bases unmatched. The germline V gene has CDR1 LNHDA and CDR2 SQIVND (reference sequence). This CDR3 region has 16 residues. CDR3 coding DNA: TGTGCCAGTAGTACCGAGACAGGGGGAAGCAATCAGCCCCAGCATTTT. Protein sequence: CASSTETGGSNQPQHF.

The chain couples TRBV7-2 to TRBJ2-3, with D hard to call. The V gene lost 3 bases and the J gene lost 0 bases, with 7 bases spanning the gap. The length of the CDR3 is 14 residues. In germline, CDR1 is SGHTA, CDR2 FQGNSA. For the CDR3, the DNA is TGTGCCAGCAGCTTCCAGGCCAGCACAGATACGCAGTATTTT. It yields the protein CASSFQASTDTQYF.

This clone was recorded once. This chain joins TRBV7-9 and TRBJ2-7; tentatively, D is TRBD2 (6 bases). Trimming cost V 0 bases and J 6 bases, with 18 bases left between them. The CDR3 totals 16 residues. In germline, CDR1 is SEHNR, CDR2 FQNEAQ (reference sequence). This CDR3 reads CASSLARATSTREQYF. The DNA of the CDR3 is TGTGCCAGCAGCTTAGCGCGGGCGACTAGTACTCGCGAGCAGTACTTC.

This sequence joins TRBV30 and TRBJ2-1, with D perhaps TRBD2 (5 bases). V lost 1 base to trimming and J lost 0 bases, with 16 bases between them. The V gene's germline CDR1 is GTSNPN and CDR2 SVGIG (reference sequence). CDR3 length: 17 amino acids. CDR3 DNA sequence: TGTGCCTGGAGTGGGCATAGCGCTCCGAGCTCCTACAATGAGCAGTTCTTC. Its translation: CAWSGHSAPSSYNEQFF. Full variable domain (missing parts from reference TRBV30 and TRBJ2-1): SQTIHQWPATLVQPVGSPLSLECTVEGTSNPNLYWYRQAAGRGLQLLFYSVGIGQISSEVPQNLSASRPQDRQFILSSKKLLLSDSGFYLCAWSGHSAPSSYNEQFFGPGTRLTVL.

The chain couples TRBV5-4 to TRBJ1-1; 7 bases align to TRBD1. The CDR3 spans 14 residues. Losses at the gene ends were 1 base for V and 9 bases for J; bases not matched to a gene: 9. Germline V gene data show CDR1 as SGHNT and CDR2 as YYREEE (reference sequence). CDR3 in DNA: TGTGCCAGCAGCTTGACAGGGGCGAAGCCCCAAGCTTTCTTT. The encoded protein is CASSLTGAKPQAFF.

The CDR3 DNA reads as TGCGCCAGCAGCTGGGCGGCAGGGGTAGTCCAAGAGACCCAGTACTTC. This gives the protein CASSWAAGVVQETQYF. The J gene is TRBJ2-5, the V gene TRBV5-1; D might be TRBD1 (6 bases). Trimming cost V 3 bases and J 1 base, with 16 bases left between them. The germline V gene has CDR1 SGHRS and CDR2 YFSETQ. This CDR3 spans 16 amino acids. The whole variable domain, remainder taken from reference TRBV5-1 and TRBJ2-5, is KAGVTQTPRYLIKTRGQQVTLSCSPISGHRSVSWYQQTPGQGLQFLFEYFSETQRNKGNFPGRFSGRQFSNSRSEMNVSTLELGDSALYLCASSWAAGVVQETQYFGPGTRLLVL.

The chain couples TRBV2 to TRBJ1-3; 7 nucleotides align to TRBD1. The germline V gene has CDR1 SNHLY and CDR2 FYNNEI. The CDR3 consists of 16 residues. V trimming: 7 bases; J trimming: 0 bases; junction bases outside the gene matches: 9. The CDR3: CASTGTATDSGNTIYF. The CDR3 DNA is TGTGCCAGCACCGGGACAGCCACTGACTCTGGAAACACCATATATTTT. Complete variable domain (other parts from reference TRBV2 and TRBJ1-3): EPEVTQTPSHQVTQMGQEVILRCVPISNHLYFYWYRQILGQKVEFLVSFYNNEISEKSEIFDDQFSVERPDGSNFTLKIRSTKLEDSAMYFCASTGTATDSGNTIYFGEGSWLTVV.